The 20 T cell receptor beta chains presented below share a single source sample, sequenced in a study of shared clonotypes between healthy human individuals. Only in-frame clones appear in the TCRdb table, and some are missing; sequencing was by immunoSEQ multiplex PCR. In the table there are around 2,000,000 clones, less than 95% of which are singletons. Naive-designated CD8 cells lacked CD45RO, were positively enriched for CCR7, and omitted terminally differentiated effector memory CD45RA+ cells. Sequenced sample: naive CD8+ T cells sorted from blood. The receptors were sampled from a man younger than 30 in good health.

The chain recombines TRBV7-9 with TRBJ2-1; D is unresolved. V lost 2 bases and J 6 bases, leaving 11 bases between the germline ends. The length of the CDR3 is 14 residues. Germline CDR1 SEHNR, CDR2 FQNEAQ (reference sequence). The CDR3 DNA reads TGTGCCAGCAGCTTAAAAGGGAAAGGCAATGAGCAGTTCTTC. Translated: CASSLKGKGNEQFF. The complete variable domain, with remaining parts taken from reference TRBV7-9 and TRBJ2-1, reads DTGVSQNPRHKITKRGQNVTFRCDPISEHNRLYWYRQTLGQGPEFLTYFQNEAQLEKSRLLSDRFSAERPKGSFSTLEIQRTEQGDSAMYLCASSLKGKGNEQFFGPGTRLTVL.

V gene TRBV9 combines with J gene TRBJ1-4; 8 bases are a match to TRBD1. Unmatched junction bases numbered 4, after V lost 4 bases and J lost 8 bases. CDR3 length: 13 amino acids. Looked up from germline, CDR1 is SGDLS and CDR2 is YYNGEE. This CDR3 is CASSTGGGEKLFF. The CDR3 DNA is TGTGCCAGCAGCACAGGGGGTGGCGAAAAACTGTTTTTT. The whole variable domain, filled in from reference TRBV9 and TRBJ1-4, reads DSGVTQTPKHLITATGQRVTLRCSPRSGDLSVYWYQQSLDQGLQFLIQYYNGEERAKGNILERFSAQQFPDLHSELNLSSLELGDSALYFCASSTGGGEKLFFGSGTQLSVL.

The rearrangement links TRBV19 to TRBJ1-2; D remains ambiguous. The CDR3 runs 13 residues. The V end was cut by 3 bases, the J end by 6 bases, with 11 bases between. Germline CDR1 LNHDA, CDR2 SQIVND (reference sequence). CDR3 loop: CASSIFPADGYTF. DNA for the CDR3: TGTGCCAGTAGTATCTTCCCGGCGGATGGCTACACCTTC.

About this clone itself: One end of the junction fails to match germline, which may point to a read error. The rearrangement joins TRBV4-3 to TRBJ1-1, with D hard to call. The CDR3 consists of 16 residues. Germline CDR1 reads LGHNA; CDR2 reads YSLEER. Written as DNA, the CDR3 is TGCGCCAGCAGTCAAGTGGAGGAGGGTGAGGATACTGAAGCTTTCTTT. Protein product: CASSQVEEGEDTEAFF.

Concerning this clone: At the DNA level, this CDR3 is encoded by other sequences in the same sample as well. The chain joins TRBV19 to TRBJ2-3, with D perhaps given as TRBD1 or TRBD2 (5 bases each). This CDR3 is built from 15 residues. Germline loops: CDR1 LNHDA, CDR2 SQIVND (reference sequence). V was shortened by 3 bases and J by 1 base, with 11 bases between the two germline ends. DNA for the CDR3: TGTGCCAGTAGTATTACCGGGACCGGCACAGATACGCAGTATTTT. It yields the protein CASSITGTGTDTQYF.

The chain has TRBV5-6 and TRBJ2-5; the D is unclear. Per the germline V gene, CDR1 is SGHDT and CDR2 is YYEEEE. Trimming removed 3 bases at V and 3 bases at J, with 12 bases between. The length of the CDR3 is 14 residues. CDR3 nucleotide sequence: TGTGCCAGCAGCTCGTACCCCCTAAAAGAGACCCAGTACTTC. It yields the protein CASSSYPLKETQYF. The whole variable domain, remainder taken from reference TRBV5-6 and TRBJ2-5, is DAGVTQSPTHLIKTRGQQVTLRCSPKSGHDTVSWYQQALGQGPQFIFQYYEEEERQRGNFPDRFSGHQFPNYSSELNVNALLLGDSALYLCASSSYPLKETQYFGPGTRLLVL.

CDR3 in DNA: TGTGCCAGCAGCCAAGAGTGGCTGGAGGAATACGAGCAGTACTTC. This gives the protein CASSQEWLEEYEQYF. V is TRBV4-2 and J is TRBJ2-7, with D possibly being TRBD2 (5 bases). From germline, CDR1 is LGHNA and CDR2 YNFKEQ. This CDR3 has 15 residues. Trimming removed 0 bases at V and 4 bases at J, with 13 bases between.

This clone occurred once. The rearrangement links TRBV14 to TRBJ2-2; D unresolved. The V gene lost 0 bases and the J gene lost 2 bases, with 10 bases spanning the gap. CDR1 and CDR2 from the germline V gene are SGHDN and FVKESK. This CDR3 contains 16 residues. The CDR3 DNA is TGTGCCAGCAGCCAAGAGGGCTCAAGCAACACCGGGGAGCTGTTTTTT. Its protein is CASSQEGSSNTGELFF.

The V gene is TRBV13, the J gene TRBJ2-2; 8 nucleotides agree with TRBD2. Germline V gene data show CDR1 as PRHDT and CDR2 as FYEKMQ (reference sequence). After removal of 6 bases from V and 1 base from J, the junction contained 7 bases not matched to a gene. The CDR3 runs to 16 residues. The CDR3: CASRDASGRNTGELFF. DNA for the CDR3: TGTGCCAGCAGGGACGCTAGCGGGCGGAACACCGGGGAGCTGTTTTTT.

This clone was seen a few times. J is TRBJ2-1 and V is TRBV9; 8 nucleotides agree with TRBD1. Germline V lookup: CDR1 SGDLS, CDR2 YYNGEE. This CDR3 region has 14 residues. J was trimmed by 2 bases and V by 6 bases; bases with no gene match: 4. CDR3 sequence: CASTGQGAYNEQFF. The CDR3 coding sequence is TGTGCCAGCACCGGACAGGGAGCCTACAATGAGCAGTTCTTC.

The rearrangement joins TRBV7-2 to TRBJ1-2, with a tentative D call TRBD1 (5 bases). With 5 bases removed from V and 0 bases from J, the gap between germline ends came to 16 bases. Germline loops: CDR1 SGHTA, CDR2 FQGNSA. The CDR3 has 16 residues. CDR3: CASSGLIGDPNYGYTF. The CDR3 DNA reads TGTGCCAGCAGCGGGCTTATAGGGGACCCTAACTATGGCTACACCTTC.

The rearrangement uses TRBV5-6 and TRBJ1-4, with TRBD1 matching over 7 bases. Germline trimming cut 0 bases from V and 3 bases from J; bases unmatched to any gene: 14. Germline CDR1 SGHDT, CDR2 YYEEEE. CDR3 length equals 19 residues. The CDR3 protein is CASSLVGQGGILANEKLFF. The CDR3 DNA follows: TGTGCCAGCAGCTTGGTTGGTCAGGGGGGAATTTTGGCTAATGAAAAACTGTTTTTT.

This clone was recorded once. The chain recombines TRBV7-2 with TRBJ2-7, with D perhaps given as TRBD1 or TRBD2 (5 bases each). The CDR3 has 15 amino acids. Trimming removed 5 bases at V and 2 bases at J, with 16 bases between. Germline V gene lookup returns CDR1 SGHTA and CDR2 FQGNSA. The CDR3 loop is CASSLGRDRAYEQYF. In nucleotides, the CDR3 is TGTGCCAGCAGCCTGGGACGAGATAGGGCCTACGAGCAGTACTTC.

The V gene is TRBV7-9, the J gene TRBJ2-6, with a weak D call TRBD2 (5 bases). The V end lost 3 bases, the J end lost 0 bases, and 12 bases lay between the germline ends. Germline CDR1 reads SEHNR; CDR2 reads FQNEAQ (reference sequence). CDR3 size: 17 residues. CDR3 nucleotide sequence: TGTGCCAGCAGCTTCGGGGTTCCCCCCTCTGGGGCCAACGTCCTGACTTTC. Its protein product is CASSFGVPPSGANVLTF.

The rearrangement joins TRBV9 to TRBJ1-3, with a tentative D call TRBD1 (5 bases). Trimming left V 2 bases short and J 2 bases short, with 11 bases between. In germline, CDR1 is SGDLS, CDR2 YYNGEE. CDR3 length: 15 residues. The CDR3 DNA reads as TGTGCCAGCAGCGTTGATGGGGGTGCTGGAAACACCATATATTTT. It codes for CASSVDGGAGNTIYF.

This chain connects TRBV7-2 to TRBJ1-1; D unresolved. The germline V and J ends were trimmed by 6 bases and 3 bases, with 8 bases remaining between them. From germline, CDR1 is SGHTA and CDR2 FQGNSA. The CDR3 runs to 12 residues. DNA for the CDR3: TGTGCCAGCAGTTTCCTGTACACTGAAGCTTTCTTT. Residues: CASSFLYTEAFF.

Of note for this clone: The same CDR3 can be traced to other DNA sequences in this sample. This chain links TRBV6-1 with TRBJ2-7, with TRBD2 as a possible D gene (6 bases). The V end lost 1 base, the J end lost 2 bases, and 6 bases lay between the germline ends. This CDR3 has 13 residues. The germline V gene has CDR1 MNHNS and CDR2 SASEGT. The CDR3 region is CASSEGGAYEQYF. The CDR3 DNA reads TGTGCCAGCAGTGAAGGGGGGGCCTACGAGCAGTACTTC.

As DNA, the CDR3 is TGTGCCAGCAGCTTAGTTTCAGATAACACCGGGGAGCTGTTTTTT. It encodes CASSLVSDNTGELFF. V is TRBV7-6 and J is TRBJ2-2; unclear D gene. The CDR3 loop spans 15 amino acids. Trimming took off 1 base at V and 2 bases at J, with 8 bases between the two ends. Germline values: CDR1 SGHVS, CDR2 FNYEAQ.

The chain joins TRBV19 to TRBJ2-7; D is undetermined. This CDR3 has 16 residues. The V gene's germline CDR1 is LNHDA and CDR2 SQIVND (reference sequence). With 6 bases removed from V and 2 bases from J, the gap between germline ends came to 20 bases. CDR3 loop: CASSPDTPAYAYEQYF. In DNA, the CDR3 is TGTGCCAGTAGCCCTGACACTCCCGCATATGCCTACGAGCAGTACTTC.

The chain links TRBV5-1 to TRBJ2-2; D perhaps matches TRBD2 (5 bases). Trimming took off 1 base at V and 0 bases at J, with 16 bases between the two ends. The CDR3 is 18 amino acids. Germline values: CDR1 SGHRS, CDR2 YFSETQ. For the CDR3, the DNA is TGCGCCAGCAGCTTGATATCGGGGTTTGGCTCGAACACCGGGGAGCTGTTTTTT. Its translation is CASSLISGFGSNTGELFF.